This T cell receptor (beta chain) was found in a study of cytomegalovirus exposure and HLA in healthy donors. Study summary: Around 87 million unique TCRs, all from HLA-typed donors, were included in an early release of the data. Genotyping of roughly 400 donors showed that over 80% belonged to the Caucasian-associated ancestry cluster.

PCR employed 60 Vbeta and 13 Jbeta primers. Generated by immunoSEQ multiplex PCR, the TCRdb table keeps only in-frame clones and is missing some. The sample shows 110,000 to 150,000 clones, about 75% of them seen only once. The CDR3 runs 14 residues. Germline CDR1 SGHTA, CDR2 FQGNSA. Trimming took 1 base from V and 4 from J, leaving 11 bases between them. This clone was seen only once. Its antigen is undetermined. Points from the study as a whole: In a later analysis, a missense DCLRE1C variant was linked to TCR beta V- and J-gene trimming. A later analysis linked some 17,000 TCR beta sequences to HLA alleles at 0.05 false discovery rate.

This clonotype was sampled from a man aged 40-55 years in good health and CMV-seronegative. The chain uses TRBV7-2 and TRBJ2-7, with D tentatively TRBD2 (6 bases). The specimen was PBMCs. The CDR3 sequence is CASSLERGMYEQYF. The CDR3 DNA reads TGTGCCAGCAGCTTAGAACGGGGGATGTACGAGCAGTACTTC.